This TCR beta chain stems from a study of shared clonotypes between healthy human individuals. Study-wide results and caveats: Clonotype sharing among donors, it was expected, would be affected by sequencing depth. Estimated richness was generally greater in naive than memory subsets.

CD45RO-negative, CCR7-selected cells formed the naive CD8 fraction, which excluded terminally differentiated effector memory CD45RA+ cells. In germline, CDR1 is SGHVS, CDR2 FNYEAQ. V lost 1 base and J 1 base, leaving 17 bases between the germline ends. The CDR3 is made up of 18 amino acids. TCRdb's copy holds only in-frame clones and misses some; the assay was immunoSEQ multiplex PCR. The table has millions of clones, more than 85% seen once. This clone has only one observation. Its antigen is unidentified. The clonotype originates from a man between 18 and 35 years old in good health. Some clones in this sample may be carry-over from other donors' samples. Sequencing input: naive CD8+ T cells from PBMCs. The chain combines TRBV7-6 with TRBJ2-1, with D hard to call. The CDR3 loop reads CASSLVGRKLGSYNEQFF. CDR3 DNA: TGTGCCAGCAGCTTAGTGGGCAGAAAGCTTGGGTCCTACAATGAGCAGTTCTTC.